The clone carrying this T cell receptor (beta chain) was counted many times. Regarding time point: newly diagnosed GD, antithyroid drugs for less than 3 months. With RNA extracted from PBMCs as input, the TCR library was made. The source of the patients was an endocrinology department in Xi'an, China. The source of the sample is a study of regulatory T cells in long-lasting Graves disease. Study context: Freshly diagnosed Graves' patients had used antithyroid drugs for under 3 months.

Building of the TCR beta libraries involved iRepertoire HTBI primers and Arm-PCR of CDR3 regions. TCRdb fed the multiplex PCR reads into MiXCR, producing one record per CDR3 protein. Among 400,000 to 450,000 distinct CDR3 sequences, about 15% were seen once, and the ten largest hold 15% to 20%. Germline values: CDR1 SGHTA, CDR2 FQGTGA. The CDR3 sequence is 14 residues long. V lost 4 bases and J lost 5, with 12 bases in between. In addition, the sample was reused for a study of T cells in Graves' hyperthyroidism and ophthalmopathy. As that report states: The diagnoses drew upon clinical symptoms, serum thyroxine and TRAb, thyroid ultrasound and orbital computed tomography. First-round RT-PCR targeting the TCR CDR3 was performed with the HTBI primer set.

This TCR was recovered from a woman aged 25 to 39 with Graves disease. The chain recombines TRBV7-3 with TRBJ2-1; D call uncertain. Sequenced here: peripheral blood mononuclear cells (PBMCs), sampled at new diagnosis, from a patient treated with antithyroid drugs. CDR3 protein: CASSSRTSHNEQFF. The CDR3 DNA reads TGTGCCAGCAGCTCTAGAACAAGCCACAATGAGCAGTTCTTC.